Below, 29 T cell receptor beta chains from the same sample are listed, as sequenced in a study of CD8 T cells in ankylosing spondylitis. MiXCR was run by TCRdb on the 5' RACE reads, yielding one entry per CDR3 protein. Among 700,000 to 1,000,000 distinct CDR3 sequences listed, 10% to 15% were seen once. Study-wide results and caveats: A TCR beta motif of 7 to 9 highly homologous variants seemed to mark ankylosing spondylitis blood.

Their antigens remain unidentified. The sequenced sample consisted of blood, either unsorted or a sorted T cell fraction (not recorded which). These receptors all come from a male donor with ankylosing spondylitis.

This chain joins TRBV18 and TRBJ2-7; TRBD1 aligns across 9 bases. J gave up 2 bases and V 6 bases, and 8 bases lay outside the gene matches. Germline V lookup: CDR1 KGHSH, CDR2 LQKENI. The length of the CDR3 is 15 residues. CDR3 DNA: TGTGCCAGCTCTCAGACAGGGGGAGGAACCTACGAGCAGTACTTC. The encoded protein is CASSQTGGGTYEQYF. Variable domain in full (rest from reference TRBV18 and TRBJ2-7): NAGVMQNPRHLVRRRGQEARLRCSPMKGHSHVYWYRQLPEEGLKFMVYLQKENIIDESGMPKERFSAEFPKEGPSILRIQQVVRGDSAAYFCASSQTGGGTYEQYFGPGTRLTVT.

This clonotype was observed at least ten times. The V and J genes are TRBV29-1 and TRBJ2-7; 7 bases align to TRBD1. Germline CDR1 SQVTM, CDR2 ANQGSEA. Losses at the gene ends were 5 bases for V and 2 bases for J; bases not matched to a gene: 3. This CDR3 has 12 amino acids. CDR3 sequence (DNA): TGCAGCGTTTACAGGGGTGCCTACGAGCAGTACTTC. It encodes CSVYRGAYEQYF.

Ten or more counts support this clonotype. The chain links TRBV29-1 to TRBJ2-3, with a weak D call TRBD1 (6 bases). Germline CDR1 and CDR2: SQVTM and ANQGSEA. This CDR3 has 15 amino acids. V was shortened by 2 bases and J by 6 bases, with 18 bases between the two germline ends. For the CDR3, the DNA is TGCAGCGTTGAATGGTGGGGGCCGCGAGGGGATACGCAGTATTTT. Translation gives CSVEWWGPRGDTQYF.

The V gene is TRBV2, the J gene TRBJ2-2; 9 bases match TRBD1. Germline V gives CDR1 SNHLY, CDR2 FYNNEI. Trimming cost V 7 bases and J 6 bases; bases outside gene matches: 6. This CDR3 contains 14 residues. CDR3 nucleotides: TGTGCCAGCACCTTACGACAGGGGGCCGGGGAGCTGTTTTTT. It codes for CASTLRQGAGELFF.

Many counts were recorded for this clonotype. This chain's CDR3 is CSATPRAPYEQYF. CDR3 DNA: TGCAGTGCTACCCCCCGGGCCCCCTACGAGCAGTACTTC. This sequence joins TRBV20-1 and TRBJ2-7, with unresolved D. The ends were cut back, 4 bases at V and 2 bases at J, with 12 bases in the middle. The CDR3 covers 13 residues. The germline V gene has CDR1 DFQATT and CDR2 SNEGSKA (reference sequence).

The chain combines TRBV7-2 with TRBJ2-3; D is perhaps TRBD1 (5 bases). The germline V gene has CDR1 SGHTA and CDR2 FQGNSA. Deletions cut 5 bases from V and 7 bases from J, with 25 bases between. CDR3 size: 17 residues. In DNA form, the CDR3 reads TGTGCCAGCAGCCCAGGGTGGGGCCTCGGGTTCACGAATACGCAGTATTTT. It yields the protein CASSPGWGLGFTNTQYF.

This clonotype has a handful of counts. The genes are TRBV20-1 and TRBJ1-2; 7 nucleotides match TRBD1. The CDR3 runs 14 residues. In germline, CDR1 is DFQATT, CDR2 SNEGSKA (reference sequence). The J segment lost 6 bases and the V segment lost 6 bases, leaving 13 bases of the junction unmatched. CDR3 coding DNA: TGCAGTGCAAACCGGCCCCGGGACAGTGATGGCTACACCTTC. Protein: CSANRPRDSDGYTF.

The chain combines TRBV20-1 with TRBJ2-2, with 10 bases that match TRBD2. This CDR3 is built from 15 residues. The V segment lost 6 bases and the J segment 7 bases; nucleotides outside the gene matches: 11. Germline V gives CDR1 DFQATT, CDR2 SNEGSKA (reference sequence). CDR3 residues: CSAQKLAGFLGELFF. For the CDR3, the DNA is TGCAGTGCGCAAAAACTAGCGGGATTTCTCGGGGAGCTGTTTTTT.

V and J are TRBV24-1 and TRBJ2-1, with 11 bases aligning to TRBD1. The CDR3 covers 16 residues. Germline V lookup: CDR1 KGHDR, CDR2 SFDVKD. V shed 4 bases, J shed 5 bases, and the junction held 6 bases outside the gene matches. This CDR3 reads CATSEAGTGGHNEQFF. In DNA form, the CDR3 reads TGTGCCACCAGTGAGGCAGGGACAGGGGGTCACAATGAGCAGTTCTTC.

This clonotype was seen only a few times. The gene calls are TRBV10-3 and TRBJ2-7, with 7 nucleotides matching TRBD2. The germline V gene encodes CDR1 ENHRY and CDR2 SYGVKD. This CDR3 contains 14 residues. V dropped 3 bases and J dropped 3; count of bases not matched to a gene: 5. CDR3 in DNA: TGTGCCATCAGTGAAAGGGCGGGGGACTACGAGCAGTACTTC. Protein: CAISERAGDYEQYF.

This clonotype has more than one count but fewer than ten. The CDR3 nucleotides read TGTGCCAGCCGGTACAGAACGATATTCTACGAGCAGTACTTC. Residues: CASRYRTIFYEQYF. The V call is TRBV6-2 or TRBV6-3, the J call TRBJ2-7; D unresolved. V was clipped by 8 bases and J by 3 bases, with 17 bases between them. CDR3 size: 14 residues. Germline values: CDR1 MNHEY, CDR2 SVGEGT.

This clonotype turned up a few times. DNA for the CDR3: TGTGCCAGCAGCACGAATAGCGGGGGGGCGTCCTTACAGTTCTTC. Translating it yields CASSTNSGGASLQFF. This chain joins TRBV7-3 and TRBJ2-1; 11 bases line up with TRBD2. CDR3 size: 15 residues. The V segment lost 5 bases and the J segment 13 bases; nucleotides outside the gene matches: 13. Germline V gene lookup returns CDR1 SGHTA and CDR2 FQGTGA.

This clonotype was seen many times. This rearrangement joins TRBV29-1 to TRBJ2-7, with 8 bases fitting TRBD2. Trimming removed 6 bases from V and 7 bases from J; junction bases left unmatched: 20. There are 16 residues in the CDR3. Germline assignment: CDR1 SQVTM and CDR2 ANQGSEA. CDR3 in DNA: TGCAGCGTAGCAGGGACGGGACTAGAGAGGGATGAAGAGCAGTACTTC. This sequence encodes CSVAGTGLERDEEQYF.

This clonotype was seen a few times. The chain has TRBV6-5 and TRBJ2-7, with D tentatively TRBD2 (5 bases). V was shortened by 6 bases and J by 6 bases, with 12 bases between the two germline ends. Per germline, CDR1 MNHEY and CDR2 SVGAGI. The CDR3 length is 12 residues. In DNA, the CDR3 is TGTGCCAGCAGAAAGGTGGGGAGCGAGCAGTACTTC. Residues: CASRKVGSEQYF.

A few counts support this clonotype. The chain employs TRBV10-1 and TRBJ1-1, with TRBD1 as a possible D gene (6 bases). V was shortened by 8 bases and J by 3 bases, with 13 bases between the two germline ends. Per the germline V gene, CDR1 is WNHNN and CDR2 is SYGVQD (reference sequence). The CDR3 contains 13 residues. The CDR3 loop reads CASRAGEDTEAFF. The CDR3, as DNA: TGCGCCAGCCGGGCAGGGGAGGACACTGAAGCTTTCTTT.

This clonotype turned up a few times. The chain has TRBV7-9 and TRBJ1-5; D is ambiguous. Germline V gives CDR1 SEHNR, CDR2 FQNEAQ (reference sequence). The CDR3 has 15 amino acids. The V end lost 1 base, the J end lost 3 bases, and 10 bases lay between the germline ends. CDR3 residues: CASSLGSGFNQPQHF. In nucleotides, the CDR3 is TGTGCCAGCAGCTTAGGTTCGGGTTTCAATCAGCCCCAGCATTTT.

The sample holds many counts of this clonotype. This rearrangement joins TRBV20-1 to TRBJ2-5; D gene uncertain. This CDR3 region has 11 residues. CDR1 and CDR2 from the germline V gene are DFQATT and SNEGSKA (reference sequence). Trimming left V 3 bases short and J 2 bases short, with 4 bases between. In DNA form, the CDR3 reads TGCAGTGCTAGGGAACAAGAGACCCAGTACTTC. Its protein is CSAREQETQYF.

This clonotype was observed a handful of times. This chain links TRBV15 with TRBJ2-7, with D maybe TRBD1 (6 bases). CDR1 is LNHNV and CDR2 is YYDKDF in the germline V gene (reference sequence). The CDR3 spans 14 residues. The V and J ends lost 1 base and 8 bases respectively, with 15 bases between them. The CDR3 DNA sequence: TGTGCCACCAGCAGAGGGACAGTAAAAGGGCAGCAGTACTTC. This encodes CATSRGTVKGQQYF.

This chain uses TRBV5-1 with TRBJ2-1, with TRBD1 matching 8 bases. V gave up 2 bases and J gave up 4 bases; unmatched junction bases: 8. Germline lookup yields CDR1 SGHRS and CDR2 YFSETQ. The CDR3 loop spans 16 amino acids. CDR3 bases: TGCGCCAGCAGCTTATGGACAGGGAGGCGGTACAATGAGCAGTTCTTC. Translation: CASSLWTGRRYNEQFF.

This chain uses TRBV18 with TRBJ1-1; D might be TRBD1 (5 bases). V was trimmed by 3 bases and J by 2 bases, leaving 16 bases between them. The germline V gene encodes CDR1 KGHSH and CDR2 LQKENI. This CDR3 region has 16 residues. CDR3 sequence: CASSPGRVRVNTEAFF. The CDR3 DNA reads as TGTGCCAGCTCACCGGGAAGGGTCAGGGTCAACACTGAAGCTTTCTTT.

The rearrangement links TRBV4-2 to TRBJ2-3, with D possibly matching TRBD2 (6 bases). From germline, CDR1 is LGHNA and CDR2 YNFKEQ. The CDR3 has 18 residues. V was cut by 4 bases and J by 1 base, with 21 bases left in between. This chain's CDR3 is CASSRKTSGGKRTDTQYF. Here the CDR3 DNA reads TGTGCCAGCAGCCGCAAAACTTCTGGAGGGAAACGCACAGATACGCAGTATTTT.

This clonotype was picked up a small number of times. Written as DNA, the CDR3 is TGCAGTGCTCCTAGGACAGGGCCTAACTATGGCTACACCTTC. Protein product: CSAPRTGPNYGYTF. V and J are TRBV20-1 and TRBJ1-2; 8 bases are shared with TRBD1. This CDR3 has 14 amino acids. Germline CDR1 DFQATT, CDR2 SNEGSKA (reference sequence). V dropped 5 bases and J dropped 0; count of bases not matched to a gene: 5.

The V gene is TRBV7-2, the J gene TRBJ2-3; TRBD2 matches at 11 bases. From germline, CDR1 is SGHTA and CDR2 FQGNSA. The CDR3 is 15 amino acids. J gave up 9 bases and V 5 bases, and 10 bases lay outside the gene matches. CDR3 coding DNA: TGTGCCAGCAGCGCCTACCGACTAGCGGGGTACACGCAGTATTTT. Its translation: CASSAYRLAGYTQYF.

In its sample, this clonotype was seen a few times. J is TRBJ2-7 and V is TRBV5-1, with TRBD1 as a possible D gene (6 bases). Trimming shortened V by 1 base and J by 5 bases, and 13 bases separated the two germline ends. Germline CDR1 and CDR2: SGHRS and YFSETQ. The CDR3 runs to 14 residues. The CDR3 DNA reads TGCGCCAGCAGCTTGTCAACAGGGCCGAACGAGCAGTACTTC. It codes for CASSLSTGPNEQYF.

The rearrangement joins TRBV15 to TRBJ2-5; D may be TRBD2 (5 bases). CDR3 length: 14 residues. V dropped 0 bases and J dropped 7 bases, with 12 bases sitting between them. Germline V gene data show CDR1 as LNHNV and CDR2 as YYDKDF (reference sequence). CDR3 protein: CATSREERPRTQYF. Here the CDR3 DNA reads TGTGCCACCAGCAGAGAGGAGCGGCCACGGACCCAGTACTTC. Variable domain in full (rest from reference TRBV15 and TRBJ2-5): DAMVIQNPRYQVTQFGKPVTLSCSQTLNHNVMYWYQQKSSQAPKLLFHYYDKDFNNEADTPDNFQSRRPNTSFCFLDIRSPGLGDTAMYLCATSREERPRTQYFGPGTRLLVL.

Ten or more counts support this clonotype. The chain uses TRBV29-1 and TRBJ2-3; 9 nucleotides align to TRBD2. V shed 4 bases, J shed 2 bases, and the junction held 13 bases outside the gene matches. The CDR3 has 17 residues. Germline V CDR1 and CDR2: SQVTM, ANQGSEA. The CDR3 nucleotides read TGCAGCGTTGGTGGAGGGACTAGCCATCGAGACACAGATACGCAGTATTTT. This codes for CSVGGGTSHRDTDTQYF.

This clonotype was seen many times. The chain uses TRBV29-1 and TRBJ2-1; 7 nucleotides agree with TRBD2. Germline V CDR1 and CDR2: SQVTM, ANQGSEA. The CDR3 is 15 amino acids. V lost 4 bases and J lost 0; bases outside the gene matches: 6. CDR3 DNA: TGCAGCGTTGGGGGGGAGGGGAGCTCCTACAATGAGCAGTTCTTC. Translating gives CSVGGEGSSYNEQFF.

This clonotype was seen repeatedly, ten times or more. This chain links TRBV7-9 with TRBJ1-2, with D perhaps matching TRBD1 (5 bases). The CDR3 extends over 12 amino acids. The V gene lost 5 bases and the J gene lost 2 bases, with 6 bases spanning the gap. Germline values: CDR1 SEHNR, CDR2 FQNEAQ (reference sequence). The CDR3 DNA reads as TGTGCCAGCAGCGACAGCAACTATGGCTACACCTTC. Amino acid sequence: CASSDSNYGYTF.

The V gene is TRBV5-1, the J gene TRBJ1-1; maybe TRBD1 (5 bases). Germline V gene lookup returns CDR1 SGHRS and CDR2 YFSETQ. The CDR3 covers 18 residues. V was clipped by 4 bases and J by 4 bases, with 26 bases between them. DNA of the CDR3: TGCGCCAGCAGCATAGGACGGGGCACCGCCGACGTAGGCACTGAAGCTTTCTTT. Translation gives CASSIGRGTADVGTEAFF.